Listed below are T cell receptor beta chains from one sample, sequenced in a study of tumor and adjacent non-tumor tissue in lung cancer. TCRdb processed the multiplex PCR reads anew with MiXCR; each CDR3 protein has one entry. There are under 140,000 distinct CDR3 sequences in the sample; over 75% occur only once, and approximately 22% lies in the top ten. The sample taken for sequencing was lung tumor tissue. The receptor set was obtained from a man in his sixties or seventies with non-small cell lung cancer. Each CDR3 is given without its conserved first and last residue.

v_call: TRBV11-2
cdr3_aa: ASSYTYNSPLH

v_call: TRBV4-1
cdr3_aa: ASSQGGGSKRQY

v_call: TRBV10-1
cdr3_aa: ASNDGANGTDTQY

v_call: TRBV11-2
cdr3_aa: ANSLIRTGDINEQF

v_call: TRBV6-5
cdr3_aa: TSSRELNTEAF

v_call: TRBV5-4
cdr3_aa: ASSMDVNHGYT

v_call: TRBV5-6
cdr3_aa: ASSLRRRTNEKLF

v_call: TRBV4-1
cdr3_aa: ASSQLAGSNQSQH

v_call: TRBV6-1
cdr3_aa: ASSLVTWTGDKGYT

v_call: TRBV4-1
cdr3_aa: ASSQSIHEQY

v_call: TRBV11-2
cdr3_aa: ASSPSRVAGLYEQY

v_call: TRBV12-3/TRBV12-4
cdr3_aa: ASSLRGTGDLEAF

v_call: TRBV6-5
cdr3_aa: SSSYSGQGYGYT

v_call: TRBV7-9
cdr3_aa: ASMGGVETQY

v_call: TRBV6-5
cdr3_aa: DSSYLGAGYGYT

v_call: TRBV12-3/TRBV12-4
cdr3_aa: ARSTATGISYNEKF

v_call: TRBV20-1
cdr3_aa: SARVGGNTEAF

v_call: TRBV6-1
cdr3_aa: ASRVGVPCYEQY

v_call: TRBV12-3/TRBV12-4
cdr3_aa: ASSSRDRHETQY

v_call: TRBV11-1
cdr3_aa: ASSLDWHFNEQF

v_call: TRBV5-4
cdr3_aa: ATSLLGSFNEQF

v_call: TRBV5-6
cdr3_aa: ASSSGRGNSFNEQF

v_call: TRBV28
cdr3_aa: ASSSKTGSRSRDTIY

v_call: TRBV4-1
cdr3_aa: ASSRERLYIETQY

v_call: TRBV29-1
cdr3_aa: SAERGKTNYGNT

v_call: TRBV6-5
cdr3_aa: ASSYSGLAGGYSGELF

v_call: TRBV14
cdr3_aa: TSSQEMGQPQY

v_call: TRBV14
cdr3_aa: VSSQGVEGGEQF

v_call: TRBV10-3
cdr3_aa: TIMSQVGGENQPQH